This is a list of T cell receptor beta chains from one sample in a study of technical replicates of blood from a handful of donors. Clones were read by immunoSEQ multiplex PCR, and TCRdb kept only the in-frame ones, dropping some. Among more than 65,000 clones listed, 95% to 98% were seen once. The sample comprised T cells isolated from PBMCs. The receptors originated from a human donor in good health. Both conserved end residues are part of each CDR3. D genes are given only for firm matches. Only part of the rows carry a size: once, few, many, or a class if the clone is expanded.

abundance	j_gene	d_gene	v_gene	CDR3nt	CDR3aa
NA	TRBJ2-1	TRBD1	TRBV5-1	TGCGCCAGCAGAGACAGGGGAACGGTCCATTACAATGAGCAGTTCTTC	CASRDRGTVHYNEQFF
medium-sized	TRBJ1-1	NA	TRBV6-6	TGTGCCAGCAGGACGAGGACTGAAGCTTTCTTT	CASRTRTEAFF
NA	TRBJ2-7	TRBD1	TRBV28	TGTGCCAGCAGTGAGACAGGGTCCTACGAGCAGTACTTC	CASSETGSYEQYF
NA	TRBJ2-3	TRBD2	TRBV29-1	TGCAGCGCGCGGGAGGCCGGAACAGATACGCAGTATTTT	CSAREAGTDTQYF
NA	TRBJ2-7	TRBD2	TRBV6-5	TGTGCCAGCAGTACCACTAGCGGGGGCTACGAGCAGTACTTC	CASSTTSGGYEQYF
once	TRBJ1-2	NA	TRBV19	TGTGCCAGTAGACTACAGGGCTCCTATGGCTACACCTTC	CASRLQGSYGYTF
NA	TRBJ2-5	TRBD1	TRBV19	TGTGCCAGTTCTACAGAACGCCTCGACAGGGACCAAGAGACCCAGTACTTC	CASSTERLDRDQETQYF
NA	TRBJ1-2	TRBD1	TRBV11-2	TGTGCCAGCAGCTTTTTTGGGACAGGCCCATATGGCTACACCTTC	CASSFFGTGPYGYTF
NA	TRBJ2-7	NA	TRBV6-1	TGTGCCAGCAGTGAATGGGCTGGTTCCGGGGTTGGTCGCGAGCAGTACTTC	CASSEWAGSGVGREQYF
NA	TRBJ1-1	NA	TRBV11-2	TGTGCCAGCAGCCCAGGGGTCAGTTTCACTGAAGCTTTCTTT	CASSPGVSFTEAFF
NA	TRBJ1-1	TRBD1	TRBV19	TGTGCCAGTAGTGACAGGGTATACTCTGAAGCTTTCTTT	CASSDRVYSEAFF
NA	TRBJ1-5	TRBD1	TRBV6-1	TGTGCCAGCAGCGCCCGGGACAGGGCAGACCAGCCCCAGCATTTT	CASSARDRADQPQHF
few	TRBJ1-1	NA	TRBV9	TGTGCCAGCAGCGTAGGGTCAGGGTTCACTGAAGCTTTCTTT	CASSVGSGFTEAFF
NA	TRBJ1-1	NA	TRBV5-1	TGCGCCAGCAGCTCGGCGGGGGGACCGAACACTGAAGCTTTCTTT	CASSSAGGPNTEAFF
NA	TRBJ2-5	TRBD1	TRBV19	TGTGCCAGTAATAAGGGGGCTGGGGAGACCCAGTACTTC	CASNKGAGETQYF
NA	TRBJ2-1	TRBD2	TRBV10-3	TGTGCCATCAGGGGAACTAGGGAGGGATCCGCCTACAATGAGCAGTTCTTC	CAIRGTREGSAYNEQFF
NA	TRBJ2-1	TRBD2	TRBV7-3	TGTGCCAGCAGCTCTGGGACTAGCGTAAGCTCCTACAATGAGCAGTTCTTC	CASSSGTSVSSYNEQFF
NA	TRBJ2-1	TRBD2	TRBV10-3	TGTGCCATCAACCCGGGACTAGCGGGGGGTCGCAATGAGCAGTTCTTC	CAINPGLAGGRNEQFF
NA	TRBJ1-5	NA	TRBV19	TGTGCCAGTAGGGGGCAGGCTCATCAGCCCCAGCATTTT	CASRGQAHQPQHF
NA	TRBJ1-2	NA	TRBV9	TGTGCCAGCACTCTTGGGGCGGAGAACTATGGCTACACCTTC	CASTLGAENYGYTF
NA	TRBJ1-1	NA	TRBV28	TGTGCCAGCAGTTCCCCTTATCCTGAAGCTTTCTTT	CASSSPYPEAFF
NA	TRBJ2-7	NA	TRBV7-2	TGTGCCAGCAGCTTAGCCCTAGCTGGCTACGAGCAGTACTTC	CASSLALAGYEQYF
NA	TRBJ1-5	NA	TRBV19	TGTGCCAGTAGTATTGGGATGGGAGGGGCGGACCAGCCCCAGCATTTT	CASSIGMGGADQPQHF
NA	TRBJ2-7	NA	TRBV27	TGTGCCAGCAGGCTACGGGGAGAGCAGTACTTC	CASRLRGEQYF
NA	TRBJ2-3	TRBD2	TRBV4-2	TGTGCCAGCAGCCAAGATCGGGTGGGAGGGCCAGCAGATACGCAGTATTTT	CASSQDRVGGPADTQYF
NA	TRBJ2-5	TRBD1	TRBV11-3	TGTGCCAGCAGCTCATTGACAGGGGGCGCGGAGACCCAGTACTTC	CASSSLTGGAETQYF
NA	TRBJ2-1	TRBD2	TRBV7-8	TGTGCCAGCAGCTTGTTAGCGGGGGACCCCTATGAGCAGTTCTTC	CASSLLAGDPYEQFF
NA	TRBJ2-7	NA	TRBV5-6	TGTGCCAGCAGAGATGGACTGCTCGGAGAGCAGTACTTC	CASRDGLLGEQYF
NA	TRBJ2-2	NA	TRBV7-3	TGTGCCAGCAGCTTAGGGGCTTCAACCGGGGAGCTGTTTTTT	CASSLGASTGELFF